This TCR beta chain was sequenced in a study of human T cells and chemical hapten exposure. The germline V gene encodes CDR1 SGDLS and CDR2 YYNGEE. The CDR3 loop spans 13 amino acids. Trimming left V 1 base short and J 0 bases short, with 5 bases between. Specified time point: patch test 1, 2 weeks after DPC sensitization. As to treatment: therapeutic diphenylcyclopropenone sensitization with weekly scalp DPC. Many counts were recorded for this clonotype. In the study's own analysis: Sample TCR totals centred on a median of roughly 96,000, ranging roughly 20,000 to 750,000. TCRdb passed the RACE reads through MiXCR, listing each CDR3 protein once. TCRdb, rather than the study authors, made the V and J calls. The data show roughly 360,000 distinct CDR3 sequences, roughly 4.8% seen once.

This TCR derives from a woman aged 50 to 60 with alopecia areata. Some clones in this sample may be carry-over from other donors' samples. The chain is built from TRBV9 and TRBJ2-7; D ambiguous. The starting material was whole blood, obtained in connection with sensitization to the hapten diphenylcyclopropenone (DPC). The CDR3 here is CASSVNPSYEQYF. The CDR3 DNA reads as TGTGCCAGCAGCGTAAACCCCTCCTACGAGCAGTACTTC.